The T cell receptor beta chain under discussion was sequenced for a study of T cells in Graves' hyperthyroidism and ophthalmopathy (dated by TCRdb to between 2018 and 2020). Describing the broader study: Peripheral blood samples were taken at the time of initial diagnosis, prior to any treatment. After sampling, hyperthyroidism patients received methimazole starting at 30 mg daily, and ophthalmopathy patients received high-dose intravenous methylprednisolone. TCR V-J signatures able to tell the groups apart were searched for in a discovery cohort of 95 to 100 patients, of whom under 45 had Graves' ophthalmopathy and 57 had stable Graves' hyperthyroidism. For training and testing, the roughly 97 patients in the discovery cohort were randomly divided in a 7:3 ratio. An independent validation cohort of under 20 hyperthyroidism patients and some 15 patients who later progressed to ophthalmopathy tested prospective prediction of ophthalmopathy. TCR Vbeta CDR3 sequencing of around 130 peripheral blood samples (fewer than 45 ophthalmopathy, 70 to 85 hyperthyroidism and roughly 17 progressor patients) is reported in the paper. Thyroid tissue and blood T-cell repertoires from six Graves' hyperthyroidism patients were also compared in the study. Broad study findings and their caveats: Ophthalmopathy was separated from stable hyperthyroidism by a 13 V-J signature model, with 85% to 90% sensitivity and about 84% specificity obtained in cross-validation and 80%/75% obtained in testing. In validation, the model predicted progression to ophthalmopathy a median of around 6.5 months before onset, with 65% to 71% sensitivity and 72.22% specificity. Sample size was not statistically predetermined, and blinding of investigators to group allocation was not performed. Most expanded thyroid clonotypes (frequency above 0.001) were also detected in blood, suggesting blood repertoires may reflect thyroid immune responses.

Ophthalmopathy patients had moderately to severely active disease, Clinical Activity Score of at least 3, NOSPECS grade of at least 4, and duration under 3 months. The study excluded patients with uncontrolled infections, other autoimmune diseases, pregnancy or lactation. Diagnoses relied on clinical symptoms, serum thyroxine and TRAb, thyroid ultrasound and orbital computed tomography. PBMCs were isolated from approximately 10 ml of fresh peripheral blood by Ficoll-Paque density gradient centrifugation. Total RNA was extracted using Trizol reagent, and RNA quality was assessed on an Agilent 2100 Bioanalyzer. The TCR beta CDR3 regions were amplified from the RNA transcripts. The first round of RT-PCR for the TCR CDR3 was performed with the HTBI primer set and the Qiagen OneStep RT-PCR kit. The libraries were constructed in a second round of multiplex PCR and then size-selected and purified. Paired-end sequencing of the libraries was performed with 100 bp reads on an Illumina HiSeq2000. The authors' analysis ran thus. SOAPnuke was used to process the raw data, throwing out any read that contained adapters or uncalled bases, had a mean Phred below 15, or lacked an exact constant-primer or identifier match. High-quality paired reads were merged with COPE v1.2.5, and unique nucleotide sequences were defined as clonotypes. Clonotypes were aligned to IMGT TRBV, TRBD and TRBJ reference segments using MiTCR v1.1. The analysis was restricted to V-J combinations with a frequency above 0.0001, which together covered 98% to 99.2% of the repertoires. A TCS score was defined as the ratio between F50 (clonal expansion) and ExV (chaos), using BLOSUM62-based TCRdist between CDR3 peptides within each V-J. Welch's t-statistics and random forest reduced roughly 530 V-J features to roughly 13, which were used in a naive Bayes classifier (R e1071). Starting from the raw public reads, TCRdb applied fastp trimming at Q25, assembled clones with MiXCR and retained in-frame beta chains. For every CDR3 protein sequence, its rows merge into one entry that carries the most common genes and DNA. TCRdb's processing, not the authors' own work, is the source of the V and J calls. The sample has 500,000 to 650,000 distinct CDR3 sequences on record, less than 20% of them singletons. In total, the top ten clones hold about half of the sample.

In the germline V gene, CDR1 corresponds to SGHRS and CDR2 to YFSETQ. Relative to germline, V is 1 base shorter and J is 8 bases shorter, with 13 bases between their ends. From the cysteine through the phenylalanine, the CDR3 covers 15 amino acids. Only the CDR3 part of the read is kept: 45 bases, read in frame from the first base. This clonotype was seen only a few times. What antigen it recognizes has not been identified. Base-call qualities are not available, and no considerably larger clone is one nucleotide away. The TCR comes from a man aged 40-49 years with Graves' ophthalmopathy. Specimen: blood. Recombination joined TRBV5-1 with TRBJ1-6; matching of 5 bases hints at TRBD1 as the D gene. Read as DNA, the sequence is TGCGCCAGCAGCTTGTTTCCAGGGAGGGATTCACCCCTCCACTTT. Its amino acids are CASSLFPGRDSPLHF.